The clone carrying this T cell receptor (beta chain) showed up just a few times. What it binds is unknown. This entry is derived from a study of T-cell memory formation after mild COVID-19. Study-wide points: Clones from the second wave (peaking day 37) had unconfirmed SARS-CoV-2 specificity. While clones contracting from day 15 to 85 were balanced between CD4 and CD8, later expanders leaned CD4+.

Each CDR3 protein is one row after TCRdb ran MiXCR on the 5' RACE reads. The sample lists around 400,000 distinct CDR3 sequences; approximately 24% were seen once. The sample was PBMCs or a T cell subset sorted from them (not recorded which). This clonotype was obtained from an adult woman who had mild COVID-19 (a few samples of this study predate the infection). Cell type and time point are not known.

In DNA, the CDR3 is TGTGCCACGCGGGTTCCCAGGGGTAACTATGGCTACACCTTC. The encoded protein is CATRVPRGNYGYTF. The V and J genes are TRBV19 and TRBJ1-2; D possibly corresponds to TRBD1 (6 bases). Trimming took off 10 bases at V and 1 base at J, with 16 bases between the two ends. In germline, CDR1 is LNHDA, CDR2 SQIVND (reference sequence). The CDR3 extends over 14 amino acids. Full variable domain (remainder filled in from reference TRBV19 and TRBJ1-2): DGGITQSPKYLFRKEGQNVTLSCEQNLNHDAMYWYRQDPGQGLRLIYYSQIVNDFQKGDIAEGYSVSREKKESFPLTVTSAQKNPTAFYLCATRVPRGNYGYTFGSGTRLTVV.